Included here is one T cell receptor (beta chain) sequence, with context. Its target is unknown. This sample is part of a study of shared clonotypes between healthy human individuals. Whole-study findings and limits: Depth of sequencing was expected to influence donor clonotype sharing.

Repertoires were generated with immunoSEQ multiplex PCR, while TCRdb's copy carries only in-frame clones and drops some. The table includes about 2.2 million clones, roughly 93% detected once. V lost 1 base and J 0 bases, leaving 13 bases between the germline ends. CDR3 size: 17 residues. Per germline, CDR1 LGHNA and CDR2 YNFKEQ. Positive CCR7 selection of CD45RO-negative cells yielded the naive CD8 cells, and terminally differentiated effector memory CD45RA+ cells were excluded. The sequence came from a man aged 18-30 years in good health. Some clones in this sample may be carry-over from other donors' samples. The J gene is TRBJ1-5, the V gene TRBV4-2, with no clear D. Input material: naive CD8+ T cells from PBMCs. The CDR3 spells CASSQVSVGISNQPQHF. CDR3 coding DNA: TGTGCCAGCAGCCAAGTCTCAGTTGGGATTAGCAATCAGCCCCAGCATTTT.